This T cell receptor (beta chain) is drawn from a study of radiation and T cells in renal cell carcinoma. Study-level findings and limits: Baseline intratumoral clonotype presence is unknown without pretreatment biopsies.

With regard to this clone: Its specificity is not known.

The CDR3 length is 14 residues. CDR1 and CDR2 (germline): SQVTM, ANQGSEA. The V and J ends lost 7 bases and 1 base, in that order; junction bases with no gene match: 6. Regarding time point: blood 4 weeks post-SBRT, at nephrectomy. Treatment in this sample: 15 Gy SBRT to primary tumor, nephrectomy 4 weeks later. Serial blood draws occurred at baseline and 2 and 4 weeks post-SBRT. TCRdb's table, derived via immunoSEQ multiplex PCR, lists solely in-frame clones and lacks some. The sample has around 170,000 clones, 88% seen once; the top ten hold roughly 10%. The rearrangement joins TRBV29-1 to TRBJ1-4; 7 bases map to TRBD1. The clonotype was recovered from a woman aged 45 to 65 with renal cell carcinoma. The input for sequencing was blood, taken from a patient whose treatment included radiotherapy and nephrectomy. The CDR3 region is CSGGGRGTNEKLFF. As DNA, the CDR3 is TGCAGCGGAGGGGGCAGGGGAACTAATGAAAAACTGTTTTTT.